These 23 T cell receptor beta chains were sequenced from one sample in a study of T cell responses to AZD1222 COVID-19 vaccine. Clones were read by immunoSEQ multiplex PCR, and TCRdb kept only the in-frame ones, dropping some. The sample yields fewer than 100,000 clones, 70% to 90% seen once. Sequenced here: peripheral blood, sampled on day 0 of AZD1222 vaccination. Receptors were obtained from an adult in good health.

The chain employs TRBV9 and TRBJ1-1; a weak D match, TRBD1 (6 bases). Trimming left V 4 bases short and J 1 base short, with 8 bases between. CDR1 SGDLS and CDR2 YYNGEE come from the germline V gene. The CDR3 has 13 amino acids. CDR3 coding DNA: TGTGCCAGCAGCAAGACAGGGAACACTGAAGCTTTCTTT. Translation: CASSKTGNTEAFF.

The chain links TRBV10-2 to TRBJ2-3, with TRBD2 matching over 9 bases. Germline CDR1 WSHSY, CDR2 SAAADI. The V segment lost 8 bases and the J segment 3 bases; nucleotides outside the gene matches: 6. The CDR3 sequence is 14 residues long. The CDR3 coding sequence is TGCGCCAGCCGAGTGCGGGGGGGAACAGATACGCAGTATTTT. Its protein is CASRVRGGTDTQYF.

The rearrangement joins TRBV14 to TRBJ1-4; D is unclear. The V gene's germline CDR1 is SGHDN and CDR2 FVKESK. The V and J ends lost 4 bases and 7 bases respectively, with 10 bases between them. This CDR3 is 13 amino acids long. CDR3: CASSRRLGEKLFF. The CDR3 region has the DNA TGTGCCAGCAGCCGTAGATTAGGTGAAAAACTGTTTTTT. Full variable domain (outside the CDR3, taken from reference TRBV14 and TRBJ1-4): EAGVTQFPSHSVIEKGQTVTLRCDPISGHDNLYWYRRVMGKEIKFLLHFVKESKQDESGMPNNRFLAERTGGTYSTLKVQPAELEDSGVYFCASSRRLGEKLFFGSGTQLSVL.

The gene calls are TRBV4-2 and TRBJ1-4; 9 nucleotides match TRBD1. This CDR3 spans 18 amino acids. With V trimmed by 4 bases and J by 0 bases, 9 bases remained unmatched. Germline-derived CDR1 and CDR2 are LGHNA and YNFKEQ. As DNA, the CDR3 is TGTGCCAGCAGCCGCCGAGGGACAGGGTTTGCAACTAATGAAAAACTGTTTTTT. It specifies CASSRRGTGFATNEKLFF.

The chain couples TRBV19 to TRBJ2-3; unclear D gene. This CDR3 spans 15 amino acids. The V gene's germline CDR1 is LNHDA and CDR2 SQIVND (reference sequence). V was clipped by 6 bases and J by 4 bases, with 17 bases between them. The chain's CDR3 is CASSEWHGSADTQYF. As DNA, the CDR3 is TGTGCCAGTAGCGAGTGGCATGGTTCCGCAGATACGCAGTATTTT.

The chain uses TRBV19 and TRBJ1-2; D not resolved. The V end lost 1 base, the J end lost 4 bases, and 7 bases lay between the germline ends. The germline V gene encodes CDR1 LNHDA and CDR2 SQIVND (reference sequence). This CDR3 has 13 amino acids. CDR3 residues: CASSIGAAYGYTF. The CDR3 DNA follows: TGTGCCAGTAGTATAGGGGCAGCCTATGGCTACACCTTC.

The chain combines TRBV6-5 with TRBJ1-6; 8 bases fit TRBD1. This CDR3 is 14 amino acids long. The ends lost 7 bases at V and 8 bases at J; junction bases unmatched: 7. Germline V gene data show CDR1 as MNHEY and CDR2 as SVGAGI. CDR3 sequence: CASIRTGQDSPLHF. CDR3 nucleotide sequence: TGTGCCAGCATCCGTACGGGACAGGATTCACCCCTCCACTTT.

V usage is TRBV7-9 and J usage is TRBJ1-3; possibly TRBD1 for D (5 bases). Germline CDR1 and CDR2: SEHNR and FQNEAQ (reference sequence). The CDR3 totals 15 residues. The ends were cut back, 1 base at V and 4 bases at J, with 11 bases in the middle. The chain's CDR3 is CASSLGAGFGNTIYF. The CDR3 coding sequence is TGTGCCAGCAGCTTAGGTGCAGGGTTCGGAAACACCATATATTTT.

The chain is built from TRBV18 and TRBJ2-7, with 8 bases fitting TRBD2. The CDR3 has 16 amino acids. V dropped 8 bases and J dropped 3; count of bases not matched to a gene: 15. Germline CDR1 is KGHSH and CDR2 is LQKENI. This CDR3 is CASAPSGGGLVYEQYF. The DNA for the CDR3 is TGTGCCAGCGCGCCGAGCGGGGGCGGTCTCGTCTACGAGCAGTACTTC.

This chain links TRBV3-1 (or the pseudogene TRBV3-2) with TRBJ2-5; 8 bases are a match to TRBD2. Germline-derived CDR1 and CDR2 are LGHDT and YNNKEL (reference sequence). CDR3 length: 15 amino acids. V shed 6 bases and J 5 bases; nucleotides not matched to a gene: 11. CDR3 region: CASSRGVSGEETQYF. The CDR3 bases are TGTGCCAGCAGTCGCGGGGTTAGCGGGGAGGAGACCCAGTACTTC.

The V call is TRBV29-1, the J call TRBJ2-3, with 8 bases identical to TRBD1. This CDR3 has 15 residues. Trimming at V came to 0 bases and at J to 2 bases, leaving 4 bases not matched to a gene. CDR1 and CDR2 (germline): SQVTM, ANQGSEA. CDR3 bases: TGCAGCGTTGAAGATTGGACAGGGCACACAGATACGCAGTATTTT. Protein sequence: CSVEDWTGHTDTQYF.

The rearrangement uses TRBV5-8 and TRBJ2-1; 13 nucleotides line up with TRBD2. The V gene end was trimmed by 4 bases and the J gene end by 8 bases; junction bases not matched to a gene: 12. The germline gives CDR1 SGHTS, CDR2 YDEGEE. CDR3 size: 17 residues. The CDR3 DNA sequence: TGTGCCAGCAGCAGGGGCGAACTAGCGGGGGGGCACGATGAGCAGTTCTTC. It translates to CASSRGELAGGHDEQFF.

This sequence joins TRBV5-1 and TRBJ1-3; D is unresolved. The V gene lost 0 bases and the J gene lost 0 bases, with 7 bases spanning the gap. CDR1 is SGHRS and CDR2 is YFSETQ in the germline V gene. This CDR3 contains 15 residues. The CDR3 region is CASSLVPASGNTIYF. The CDR3 DNA reads TGCGCCAGCAGCTTGGTTCCGGCCTCTGGAAACACCATATATTTT.

The rearrangement joins TRBV19 to TRBJ1-6, with 7 bases aligning to TRBD1. The V and J ends lost 4 bases and 2 bases, in that order; junction bases with no gene match: 5. In germline, CDR1 is LNHDA, CDR2 SQIVND (reference sequence). The length of the CDR3 is 16 residues. The CDR3 reads CASSSSGTAYNSPLHF. The CDR3 nucleotides are TGTGCCAGTAGTAGTTCCGGGACAGCCTATAATTCACCCCTCCACTTT.

V gene TRBV5-1 combines with J gene TRBJ2-7; D might be TRBD1 (5 bases). The CDR3 consists of 16 residues. V dropped 4 bases and J dropped 1 base, with 18 bases sitting between them. In germline, CDR1 is SGHRS, CDR2 YFSETQ. The CDR3 is CASSRSSGMKSYEQYF. The CDR3 DNA reads TGCGCCAGCAGCCGAAGCTCAGGGATGAAGTCCTACGAGCAGTACTTC. The whole variable domain, filled in from reference TRBV5-1 and TRBJ2-7, reads KAGVTQTPRYLIKTRGQQVTLSCSPISGHRSVSWYQQTPGQGLQFLFEYFSETQRNKGNFPGRFSGRQFSNSRSEMNVSTLELGDSALYLCASSRSSGMKSYEQYFGPGTRLTVT.

This chain joins TRBV4-3 and TRBJ1-2; D gene unclear. There are 17 residues in the CDR3. CDR1 and CDR2 from the germline V gene are LGHNA and YSLEER. Trimming removed 0 bases at V and 1 base at J, with 15 bases between. This CDR3 reads CASSQDRSPRSNYGYTF. In nucleotides, the CDR3 is TGCGCCAGCAGCCAAGATCGCTCCCCCCGAAGTAACTATGGCTACACCTTC.

The table lists this clone with a few counts. In DNA, the CDR3 is TGTGCCACCAGCGGAACCGGGACTAGCGGGGGATTAGCCTACAATGAGCAGTTCTTC. This gives the protein CATSGTGTSGGLAYNEQFF. This rearrangement joins TRBV15 to TRBJ2-1; 14 bases agree with TRBD2. Germline V gene lookup returns CDR1 LNHNV and CDR2 YYDKDF (reference sequence). The CDR3 consists of 19 residues. Germline trimming cut 5 bases from V and 2 bases from J; bases unmatched to any gene: 11.

The rearrangement links TRBV9 to TRBJ1-6; 7 nucleotides agree with TRBD1. Germline V CDR1 and CDR2: SGDLS, YYNGEE. CDR3 size: 16 residues. Trimming at V came to 4 bases and at J to 9 bases, leaving 13 bases not matched to a gene. The CDR3 nucleotides read TGTGCCAGCAGCCCCACGGAGGGGGCGCGAGGTTCACCCCTCCACTTT. It specifies CASSPTEGARGSPLHF.

The genes are TRBV6-5 and TRBJ1-5, with D possibly TRBD1 on 5 matching bases. V lost 10 bases and J 3 bases, leaving 19 bases between the germline ends. Germline values: CDR1 MNHEY, CDR2 SVGAGI. CDR3 length: 15 amino acids. In nucleotides, the CDR3 is TGTGCCACCCTCCCCGGGGGACTTGACAATCAGCCCCAGCATTTT. Translation gives CATLPGGLDNQPQHF.

The chain combines TRBV11-2 with TRBJ2-5; D ambiguous. Germline CDR1 is SGHAT and CDR2 is FQNNGV. Deletions cut 4 bases from V and 5 bases from J, with 17 bases between. The CDR3 is 15 amino acids. CDR3 in amino acids: CASSSPSTLGETQYF. DNA for the CDR3: TGTGCCAGCAGCTCTCCCAGCACCTTGGGGGAGACCCAGTACTTC.

The CDR3, as DNA: TGTGCCAGTAGTATAGTGGGGACAGGAATCTATGGCTACACCTTC. Amino acids: CASSIVGTGIYGYTF. The chain carries TRBV19 and TRBJ1-2; the match to TRBD1 covers 8 bases. Germline V gene lookup returns CDR1 LNHDA and CDR2 SQIVND (reference sequence). The trim removed 1 base at V and 4 bases at J, leaving 5 bases unmatched. The CDR3 is 15 amino acids.

The chain employs TRBV6-5 and TRBJ2-5; D might be TRBD1 or TRBD2, each matching 7 bases. Trimming removed 0 bases from V and 6 bases from J, with 17 bases in between. CDR1 MNHEY and CDR2 SVGAGI come from the germline V gene. The CDR3 has 16 amino acids. The CDR3: CASSYSKWEGAQTQYF. DNA for the CDR3: TGTGCCAGCAGTTACTCCAAATGGGAGGGGGCGCAGACCCAGTACTTC.

The chain employs TRBV30 and TRBJ2-1; a weak D match, TRBD2 (5 bases). The germline V gene encodes CDR1 GTSNPN and CDR2 SVGIG (reference sequence). Trimming removed 3 bases from V and 8 bases from J, with 14 bases in between. The CDR3 sequence is 13 residues long. For the CDR3, the DNA is TGTGCCTGGAGCAAAGCCGGGGTCTATGAGCAGTTCTTC. Its protein is CAWSKAGVYEQFF.